These 12 T cell receptor beta chains came from one sample sequenced in a study of T-cell memory formation after mild COVID-19. Using its own MiXCR run on the 5' RACE reads, TCRdb lists one record per CDR3 protein. The data contain 300,000 to 400,000 distinct CDR3 sequences, approximately 12% of them singletons. The sequencing sample was made of PBMCs or a T cell subset sorted from them (not recorded which). The receptor set was obtained from a man between 18 and 29 years old who had mild COVID-19 (a few samples of this study predate the infection). Cell type and time point are not known.

This clonotype occurred many times. The V call is TRBV6-5, the J call TRBJ1-1; tentative D call: TRBD1 (5 bases). CDR3 length: 14 residues. The germline V and J ends were trimmed by 6 bases and 1 base, with 12 bases remaining between them. Looked up from germline, CDR1 is MNHEY and CDR2 is SVGAGI. CDR3 sequence: CASRPGLWNTEAFF. CDR3 DNA sequence: TGTGCCAGCAGGCCGGGACTGTGGAACACTGAAGCTTTCTTT.

V gene TRBV5-4 combines with J gene TRBJ2-1, with 7 nucleotides matching TRBD1. This CDR3 has 16 residues. The germline gives CDR1 SGHNT, CDR2 YYREEE (reference sequence). The ends lost 4 bases at V and 2 bases at J; junction bases unmatched: 9. Written as DNA, the CDR3 is TGTGCCAGCAGCCGTAAGGACAGGAGCCCCTACAATGAGCAGTTCTTC. This codes for CASSRKDRSPYNEQFF.

This clonotype was seen a handful of times. This chain's CDR3 is CASSLFALGDYEQYV. CDR3 nucleotide sequence: TGTGCCAGCAGCTTATTTGCACTGGGAGACTACGAGCAGTACGTC. The chain is built from TRBV7-2 and TRBJ2-7; TRBD2 is a possible D gene (5 bases). The CDR3 is 15 amino acids. V lost 2 bases and J 3 bases, leaving 14 bases between the germline ends. Germline CDR1 SGHTA, CDR2 FQGNSA.

This clonotype has more than one count but fewer than ten. V usage is TRBV30 and J usage is TRBJ1-5; 7 bases are a match to TRBD1. CDR1 is GTSNPN and CDR2 is SVGIG in the germline V gene (reference sequence). The CDR3 consists of 14 residues. V shed 2 bases, J shed 9 bases, and the junction held 10 bases outside the gene matches. The CDR3 spells CAWSLTGSQGPQHF. CDR3 DNA: TGTGCCTGGAGTCTGACAGGGAGCCAGGGGCCCCAGCATTTT.

The chain combines TRBV5-6 with TRBJ2-5; 8 nucleotides line up with TRBD1. The CDR3 has 19 amino acids. With 0 bases clipped from V and 2 bases from J, the junction kept 15 bases outside the gene matches. Germline CDR1 is SGHDT and CDR2 is YYEEEE. The CDR3 loop reads CASSLGVRLATGGQETQYF. Here the CDR3 DNA reads TGTGCCAGCAGCTTGGGGGTGCGGTTGGCCACAGGGGGACAAGAGACCCAGTACTTC.

The chain is built from TRBV6-6 and TRBJ2-5, with 7 positions matching TRBD2. The CDR3 covers 15 residues. With V trimmed by 2 bases and J by 2 bases, 5 bases remained unmatched. Germline CDR1 MNHNY, CDR2 SVGAGI (reference sequence). CDR3 nucleotide sequence: TGTGCCAGCAGTTACGCCGGGACTAATCAAGAGACCCAGTACTTC. It translates to CASSYAGTNQETQYF.

This clonotype has just a few counts. The V and J genes are TRBV5-1 and TRBJ2-2, with D possibly being TRBD1 (5 bases). The germline CDR1 and CDR2 sequences are SGHRS and YFSETQ. The CDR3 has 14 amino acids. Trimming stripped 5 bases from V and 3 bases from J, with 11 bases between. CDR3 bases: TGCGCCAGCAGACTCTCCAGGGACACCGGGGAGCTGTTTTTT. Translation: CASRLSRDTGELFF.

This clonotype showed up just once. The V gene is TRBV7-8, the J gene TRBJ2-2; 14 nucleotides align to TRBD2. The CDR3 is made up of 17 amino acids. Germline CDR1 is SGHVS and CDR2 is FQNEAQ. The V segment lost 4 bases and the J segment 4 bases; nucleotides outside the gene matches: 5. CDR3 amino acids: CASSSRTSGGFTGELFF. Written as DNA, the CDR3 is TGTGCCAGCAGCTCCCGGACTAGCGGGGGGTTCACCGGGGAGCTGTTTTTT.

This chain joins TRBV24-1 and TRBJ1-5, with TRBD1 matching 9 bases. Germline loops: CDR1 KGHDR, CDR2 SFDVKD. This CDR3 spans 13 amino acids. After removal of 5 bases from V and 7 bases from J, the junction contained 2 bases not matched to a gene. The CDR3, as DNA: TGTGCCACCAGTGTGGACAGGGGACAGCCCCAGCATTTT. Amino acids: CATSVDRGQPQHF.

The V gene is TRBV5-1, the J gene TRBJ2-1; D could derive from TRBD1 or TRBD2 (5 bases each). V lost 3 bases, J lost 7 bases, and 17 bases lay in between. CDR1 and CDR2 from the germline V gene are SGHRS and YFSETQ. The CDR3 totals 15 residues. The CDR3 nucleotides are TGCGCCAGCAGCTCATTCGGGACCGCCATGAATGAGCAGTTCTTC. Translated: CASSSFGTAMNEQFF.

The J gene is TRBJ2-3, the V gene TRBV28; 9 positions match TRBD2. After removal of 6 bases from V and 4 bases from J, the junction contained 8 bases not matched to a gene. The CDR3 loop spans 15 amino acids. The germline CDR1 and CDR2 sequences are MDHEN and SYDVKM. CDR3 loop: CASRRSGGEPDTQYF. CDR3 sequence (DNA): TGTGCCAGCAGGCGTAGCGGGGGAGAGCCAGATACGCAGTATTTT.

Only a few counts were recorded for this clonotype. The genes are TRBV30 and TRBJ2-1, with D maybe TRBD2 (5 bases). The CDR3 totals 13 residues. Germline CDR1 is GTSNPN and CDR2 is SVGIG (reference sequence). The germline V and J ends were trimmed by 6 bases and 0 bases, with 9 bases remaining between them. The CDR3 sequence: CACLGSSYNEQFF. In nucleotides, the CDR3 is TGTGCCTGCCTTGGGAGCTCCTACAATGAGCAGTTCTTC.